This T cell receptor beta chain came from a study of T cells in Graves' hyperthyroidism and ophthalmopathy. Overall study results and limits: Separating ophthalmopathy from stable hyperthyroidism was achieved by a 13 V-J model. Most thyroid clonotypes that were expanded above 0.001 also turned up in blood.

Ophthalmopathy patients had Clinical Activity Score at least 3, NOSPECS grade at least 4, duration under 3 months. Amplification of TCR beta CDR3 regions was performed using RNA transcripts as template. The HTBI primer set served for first-round RT-PCR of the TCR CDR3. TCRdb redid the calling of the multiplex PCR reads with MiXCR, one entry per CDR3 protein. In the table there are about 600,000 distinct CDR3 sequences, more than 13% of which are singletons. This clonotype was recorded many times. Its target is unknown. Germline V lookup: CDR1 SGHRS, CDR2 YFSETQ. The CDR3 runs 17 residues. Trimming removed 1 base from V and 0 bases from J, with 14 bases in between.

The source material was blood. The receptor's source is a woman under 30 with Graves' ophthalmopathy. The rearrangement uses TRBV5-1 and TRBJ2-1; D unresolved. The CDR3 protein is CASSLTATPISYNEQFF. The DNA of the CDR3 is TGCGCCAGCAGCTTGACTGCAACTCCAATCTCCTACAATGAGCAGTTCTTC.